This T cell receptor beta chain appears in the sequencing data of a study of Graves' ophthalmopathy and Graves' hyperthyroidism. Germline V gene lookup returns CDR1 SNHLY and CDR2 FYNNEI. V shed 9 bases and J 5 bases; nucleotides not matched to a gene: 9. The CDR3 length is 14 residues. This clonotype was seen repeatedly, ten times or more. The authors amplified TCR beta CDR3 regions from RNA transcripts. An initial RT-PCR round employing HTBI primers preceded a second-round multiplex PCR. TCRdb independently ran MiXCR on the multiplex PCR reads; one entry per CDR3 protein. The repertoire holds about 500,000 distinct CDR3 sequences, approximately 35% seen once, with 3.5% to 4.5% in the top ten.

The chain joins TRBV2 to TRBJ1-5, with 8 bases that match TRBD1. The receptor comes from an adult man with Graves' hyperthyroidism. Material for sequencing was peripheral blood or thyroid tissue (not recorded which). CDR3 bases: TGTGCCAGTACGAGACAGGGGTTGGATCAGCCCCAGCATTTT. Protein sequence: CASTRQGLDQPQHF.